Here is one T cell receptor (beta chain) with its context. Antigen specificity is unknown. The sample is drawn from a study of shared clonotypes between healthy human individuals. As for the study in general: Three plates were used per donor for CD4 naive, three for CD4 memory, two for CD8 naive and one for CD8 memory. Study-wide findings and caveats: For naive CD4 cells, 4% to 5% of clonotypes were shared across a handful of donors.

The CDR3 sequence is 15 residues long. Trimming removed 0 bases from V and 10 bases from J, with 13 bases in between. Germline V gives CDR1 LNHNV, CDR2 YYDKDF (reference sequence). Profiled with immunoSEQ multiplex PCR; TCRdb holds only in-frame clones, not every one. The sample has some 1 million clones, around 76% seen once; the top ten hold roughly 1.4%. The sample taken for sequencing was memory CD4+ T cells sorted from blood. As to subset: CD45RA-negative fraction. This sequence was found in a man aged 18 to 30 in good health. This chain joins TRBV15 and TRBJ1-6; D gene ambiguous. CDR3 residues: CATSRDLTRESPLHF. Written as DNA, the CDR3 is TGTGCCACCAGCAGAGATCTAACGAGGGAATCACCCCTCCACTTT.